Following are 15 T cell receptor beta chains from one sample sequenced in a study of technical replicates of blood from a few donors. Profiled with immunoSEQ multiplex PCR; TCRdb holds only in-frame clones, not every one. The sample has 15,000 or so clones, more than 75% seen once; the top ten hold around 10%. Sequences were obtained from PBMCs. These receptors came from a human donor in good health.

This chain connects TRBV10-1 to TRBJ2-1, with 7 positions matching TRBD1. The germline V gene has CDR1 WNHNN and CDR2 SYGVQD (reference sequence). Trimming at V came to 6 bases and at J to 7 bases, leaving 6 bases not matched to a gene. The CDR3 runs to 13 residues. CDR3 nucleotide sequence: TGCGCCAGCAGCACGGGACAGAGTAATGAGCAGTTCTTC. It yields the protein CASSTGQSNEQFF.

The gene calls are TRBV9 and TRBJ2-3, with TRBD1 matching 9 bases. The CDR3 runs 16 residues. Germline values: CDR1 SGDLS, CDR2 YYNGEE. After removal of 4 bases from V and 7 bases from J, the junction contained 13 bases not matched to a gene. The CDR3 protein is CASSPTQGADGHTQYF. In nucleotides, the CDR3 is TGTGCCAGCAGCCCTACACAGGGGGCGGATGGCCATACGCAGTATTTT.

Comment on this clone: Relative to the germline gene, one junction end is altered; a read error may explain this. The chain employs TRBV2 and TRBJ2-2; TRBD1 aligns across 8 bases. This CDR3 has 15 amino acids. From germline, CDR1 is SNHLY and CDR2 FYNNEI. DNA of the CDR3: TGTGCCAGCAGCGAAGGACAGGGAGGCACCGGGGAGCTGTTTTTT. It specifies CASSEGQGGTGELFF.

This rearrangement joins TRBV7-6 to TRBJ2-7; possibly TRBD2 for D (6 bases). CDR3 size: 14 residues. CDR1 SGHVS and CDR2 FNYEAQ come from the germline V gene. Trimming cost V 4 bases and J 9 bases, with 19 bases left between them. CDR3 region: CASSSLASLRRQYF. CDR3 nucleotides: TGTGCCAGCAGCTCCCTAGCGTCTCTACGAAGGCAGTACTTC.

This chain links TRBV6-5 with TRBJ2-1; 8 nucleotides agree with TRBD1. The CDR3 has 13 amino acids. V trimming: 6 bases; J trimming: 6 bases; junction bases outside the gene matches: 4. CDR1 MNHEY and CDR2 SVGAGI come from the germline V gene. For the CDR3, the DNA is TGTGCCAGCAGCGGACAGGGAGGCAATGAGCAGTTCTTC. Protein product: CASSGQGGNEQFF.

The gene calls are TRBV2 and TRBJ2-3, with TRBD1 as a possible D gene (6 bases). CDR1 is SNHLY, CDR2 FYNNEI, per germline. The CDR3 extends over 15 amino acids. Between the trimmed V and J ends, which lost 5 bases and 0 bases, there was a span of 12 bases. CDR3 sequence: CASSTGTTSTDTQYF. The CDR3 DNA follows: TGTGCCAGCAGTACCGGGACAACTAGCACAGATACGCAGTATTTT. Looking up the rest from reference TRBV2 and TRBJ2-3 gives the full variable domain: EPEVTQTPSHQVTQMGQEVILRCVPISNHLYFYWYRQILGQKVEFLVSFYNNEISEKSEIFDDQFSVERPDGSNFTLKIRSTKLEDSAMYFCASSTGTTSTDTQYFGPGTRLTVL.

The chain links TRBV18 to TRBJ1-2; TRBD1 aligns across 10 bases. V trimming: 1 base; J trimming: 4 bases; junction bases outside the gene matches: 6. The CDR3 is made up of 16 amino acids. From germline, CDR1 is KGHSH and CDR2 LQKENI. The CDR3 nucleotides read TGTGCCAGCTCACCACGAGGGACAGGGGCTACCTATGGCTACACCTTC. As protein: CASSPRGTGATYGYTF.

The chain carries TRBV25-1 and TRBJ2-1; the D gene is possibly TRBD2 (5 bases). The V end was cut by 7 bases, the J end by 0 bases, with 13 bases between. The CDR3 length is 15 residues. Germline CDR1 and CDR2: MGHDK and SYGVNS. The CDR3 DNA follows: TGTGCCAGCACCTACGGGGTGAGCTCCTACAATGAGCAGTTCTTC. Its translation is CASTYGVSSYNEQFF.

This sequence joins TRBV5-1 and TRBJ1-3; D unresolved. V gave up 1 base and J gave up 8 bases, with 7 bases separating them. The germline gives CDR1 SGHRS, CDR2 YFSETQ. This CDR3 has 12 amino acids. The CDR3 loop reads CASSLIGDTIYF. CDR3 DNA: TGCGCCAGCAGCTTGATCGGGGACACCATATATTTT.

The V call is TRBV6-1, the J call TRBJ1-2; D unresolved. CDR1 is MNHNS, CDR2 SASEGT, per germline. The V and J ends lost 7 bases and 5 bases respectively, with 14 bases between them. The CDR3 covers 13 residues. In nucleotides, the CDR3 is TGTGCCAGCACCATTACTACCAGTTATGGCTACACCTTC. Its translation is CASTITTSYGYTF.

This rearrangement joins TRBV11-1 to TRBJ2-5, with 12 bases fitting TRBD2. CDR1 SGHAT and CDR2 FQDESV come from the germline V gene (reference sequence). The length of the CDR3 is 18 residues. The trim removed 3 bases at V and 0 bases at J, leaving 8 bases unmatched. The CDR3: CASSFGLAGGTYQETQYF. CDR3 bases: TGTGCCAGCAGCTTTGGCCTAGCGGGAGGGACTTACCAAGAGACCCAGTACTTC.

The genes are TRBV10-1 and TRBJ2-5; possible D gene TRBD1, 5 bases. The CDR3 consists of 16 residues. The V and J ends lost 3 bases and 5 bases respectively, with 19 bases between them. CDR1 and CDR2 (germline): WNHNN, SYGVQD (reference sequence). The CDR3 coding sequence is TGCGCCAGCAGTGAAGGGCTAAACAGGCTCGGGGAGACCCAGTACTTC. Residues: CASSEGLNRLGETQYF.

This chain links TRBV19 with TRBJ2-1, with 11 positions matching TRBD2. Germline assignment: CDR1 LNHDA and CDR2 SQIVND (reference sequence). Trimming at V came to 2 bases and at J to 6 bases, leaving 3 bases not matched to a gene. The CDR3 length is 15 residues. The CDR3 loop is CASSIISGGANEQFF. DNA for the CDR3: TGTGCCAGTAGTATAATTAGCGGGGGGGCCAATGAGCAGTTCTTC.

The rearrangement uses TRBV6-5 and TRBJ1-1; no reliable D call. The CDR3 loop spans 13 amino acids. The V gene lost 0 bases and the J gene lost 3 bases, with 5 bases spanning the gap. Germline CDR1 reads MNHEY; CDR2 reads SVGAGI. The CDR3 nucleotides are TGTGCCAGCAGTTACTCGGAGGACACTGAAGCTTTCTTT. It encodes CASSYSEDTEAFF.

The chain recombines TRBV27 with TRBJ1-2, with 8 bases identical to TRBD1. V lost 6 bases and J lost 6; bases outside the gene matches: 9. The CDR3 contains 14 residues. CDR1 is MNHEY, CDR2 SMNVEV, per germline (reference sequence). The CDR3 sequence is CASRFGRGRNGYTF. CDR3 coding DNA: TGTGCCAGCAGGTTCGGCAGGGGGCGAAATGGCTACACCTTC.